What follows are 28 T cell receptor beta chains derived from one specimen sequenced in a study of shared clonotypes between healthy human individuals. Generated by immunoSEQ multiplex PCR, the TCRdb table keeps only in-frame clones and is missing some. Among roughly 500,000 clones listed, approximately 95% were seen once. Sequences were obtained from naive CD4+ T cells sorted from blood. Subset noted: CD45RA+ positively selected. These receptors were taken from a woman under 40 in good health.

The J gene is TRBJ2-7, the V gene TRBV11-2; 11 bases agree with TRBD2. J was trimmed by 7 bases and V by 4 bases; bases with no gene match: 9. Germline CDR1 and CDR2: SGHAT and FQNNGV. This CDR3 is built from 15 residues. DNA for the CDR3: TGTGCCAGCAGCTGGGGTAGCGGGAGGGCTGATGAGCAGTACTTC. This translates into CASSWGSGRADEQYF.

The V and J genes are TRBV28 and TRBJ2-2; perhaps TRBD1 as D (5 bases). CDR3 length: 15 residues. Germline V gene sequence: CDR1 MDHEN, CDR2 SYDVKM. Trimming removed 3 bases from V and 2 bases from J, with 10 bases in between. CDR3 bases: TGTGCCAGCAGTTTCCTCGACAGAAACACCGGGGAGCTGTTTTTT. Amino acids: CASSFLDRNTGELFF.

V is TRBV2 and J is TRBJ2-3; no clear D. The V end lost 7 bases, the J end lost 4 bases, and 15 bases lay between the germline ends. CDR3 length: 14 residues. The germline V gene has CDR1 SNHLY and CDR2 FYNNEI. CDR3 coding DNA: TGTGCCAGCACGGGCCTTATCGTCCCAGATACGCAGTATTTT. It yields the protein CASTGLIVPDTQYF.

The V and J genes are TRBV5-4 and TRBJ2-7; TRBD1 agrees at 10 bases. CDR3 length equals 14 residues. V lost 4 bases to trimming and J lost 4 bases; unmatched junction nucleotides: 5. Germline assignment: CDR1 SGHNT and CDR2 YYREEE (reference sequence). For the CDR3, the DNA is TGTGCCAGCAGCATCCGGGACAGGGGATACGAGCAGTACTTC. It encodes CASSIRDRGYEQYF.

This clone showed up just once. The sample contains more than one DNA sequence encoding this CDR3. The chain is built from TRBV7-3 and TRBJ2-6; TRBD1 might be the D (6 bases). Germline CDR1 and CDR2: SGHTA and FQGTGA. Trimming took 4 bases from V and 2 from J, leaving 9 bases between them. This CDR3 spans 15 amino acids. The CDR3 bases are TGTGCCAGCAGCTCCCCAGGGGCTGGGGCCAACGTCCTGACTTTC. Amino acids: CASSSPGAGANVLTF.

The chain couples TRBV28 to TRBJ2-1, with 8 bases fitting TRBD2. With 6 bases clipped from V and 5 bases from J, the junction kept 9 bases outside the gene matches. Germline V gene sequence: CDR1 MDHEN, CDR2 SYDVKM. CDR3 length: 15 residues. DNA of the CDR3: TGTGCCAGCAGACGGAGCGGGAGTAAAAACAATGAGCAGTTCTTC. Amino acids: CASRRSGSKNNEQFF. The variable domain in full, completed from reference TRBV28 and TRBJ2-1, reads DVKVTQSSRYLVKRTGEKVFLECVQDMDHENMFWYRQDPGLGLRLIYFSYDVKMKEKGDIPEGYSVSREKKERFSLILESASTNQTSMYLCASRRSGSKNNEQFFGPGTRLTVL.

J is TRBJ2-5 and V is TRBV7-8; 13 bases map to TRBD2. The CDR3 is made up of 16 amino acids. CDR1 is SGHVS, CDR2 FQNEAQ, per germline. V lost 4 bases and J lost 1; bases outside the gene matches: 3. CDR3 coding DNA: TGTGCCAGCAGCTCCGGGACTAGCGGGACCCAAGAGACCCAGTACTTC. Translation gives CASSSGTSGTQETQYF.

This clone was seen once. This chain links TRBV18 with TRBJ2-6, with D perhaps matching TRBD2 (5 bases). Germline V lookup: CDR1 KGHSH, CDR2 LQKENI. V was cut by 0 bases and J by 1 base, with 13 bases left in between. The CDR3 runs to 18 residues. As DNA, the CDR3 is TGTGCCAGCTCACCACCGAGGGAAGAAGGATCTGGGGCCAACGTCCTGACTTTC. As protein: CASSPPREEGSGANVLTF.

The chain has TRBV5-4 and TRBJ2-5; either TRBD1 or TRBD2 may supply D (5 bases each). Matching the DNA end better, TRBJ2-7 makes the J call doubtful. Looked up from germline, CDR1 is SGHNT and CDR2 is YYREEE (reference sequence). The CDR3 is 14 residues long. CDR3 nucleotide sequence: TGTGCCAGCAGCTTCCCGGGACCGCCCTACGAGCAGTACTTC. Its translation: CASSFPGPPYEQYF.

This chain links TRBV28 with TRBJ2-7; 12 bases fit TRBD2. This CDR3 has 17 amino acids. Unmatched junction bases numbered 12, after V lost 8 bases and J lost 1 base. Looked up from germline, CDR1 is MDHEN and CDR2 is SYDVKM. CDR3 sequence: CASGRLAGEGASYEQYF. CDR3 bases: TGTGCCAGCGGAAGACTAGCGGGAGAGGGGGCGTCCTACGAGCAGTACTTC.

This rearrangement joins TRBV5-1 to TRBJ1-2, with 8 bases aligning to TRBD1. Germline V CDR1 and CDR2: SGHRS, YFSETQ. There are 16 residues in the CDR3. The junction had 9 bases not matched to a gene; V was cut back by 4 bases and J by 1 base. CDR3 sequence: CASSATGTGVNYGYTF. The CDR3 DNA sequence: TGCGCCAGCAGCGCTACCGGGACAGGAGTTAACTATGGCTACACCTTC.

This clone was seen a few times. This sample also contains other DNA sequences that code for the same CDR3. The V gene is TRBV19, the J gene TRBJ2-5; D remains unclear. V lost 2 bases, J lost 4 bases, and 2 bases lay in between. Looked up from germline, CDR1 is LNHDA and CDR2 is SQIVND (reference sequence). This CDR3 is built from 11 residues. This CDR3 reads CASSIRETQYF. The CDR3 DNA follows: TGTGCCAGTAGTATACGAGAGACCCAGTACTTC.

The V call is TRBV2, the J call TRBJ1-5; tentative D call: TRBD1 (5 bases). The CDR3 covers 14 residues. Germline values: CDR1 SNHLY, CDR2 FYNNEI. The V gene lost 6 bases and the J gene lost 7 bases, with 16 bases spanning the gap. CDR3 region: CASRGNVREQPQHF. CDR3 in DNA: TGTGCCAGCAGAGGGAACGTCAGGGAACAGCCCCAGCATTTT.

The chain uses TRBV11-2 and TRBJ2-7; the D gene is possibly TRBD2 (6 bases). Germline V gene data show CDR1 as SGHAT and CDR2 as FQNNGV. Trimming removed 2 bases at V and 1 base at J, with 12 bases between. The length of the CDR3 is 15 residues. This CDR3 reads CASSLSAGGSYEQYF. The CDR3 DNA reads TGTGCCAGCAGCTTAAGTGCCGGGGGATCCTACGAGCAGTACTTC.

The chain joins TRBV6-5 to TRBJ2-2; a possible D gene is TRBD1 (6 bases). This CDR3 spans 12 amino acids. Trimming left V 10 bases short and J 6 bases short, with 12 bases between. Germline-derived CDR1 and CDR2 are MNHEY and SVGAGI. The CDR3 coding sequence is TGTGCCACCAGAAACAGGGCCGGGGAGCTGTTTTTT. Residues: CATRNRAGELFF.

The rearrangement joins TRBV4-1 to TRBJ2-5, with TRBD2 matching 9 bases. The CDR3 has 16 amino acids. Germline V gene sequence: CDR1 MGHRA, CDR2 YSYEKL. The J segment lost 4 bases and the V segment lost 0 bases, leaving 6 bases of the junction unmatched. In DNA, the CDR3 is TGCGCCAGCAGCCAAGATGGCAGCGGGAGGAGAGAGACCCAGTACTTC. Its protein product is CASSQDGSGRRETQYF.

The V call is TRBV4-2, the J call TRBJ2-7; D is unresolved. The length of the CDR3 is 15 residues. Trimming cost V 0 bases and J 2 bases, with 11 bases left between them. In germline, CDR1 is LGHNA, CDR2 YNFKEQ. The CDR3 DNA reads TGTGCCAGCAGCCAAGATTGGGGTACGGCCTACGAGCAGTACTTC. Protein product: CASSQDWGTAYEQYF.

The J gene is TRBJ1-2, the V gene TRBV6-1; D unresolved. The V and J ends lost 7 bases and 8 bases respectively, with 20 bases between them. Germline lookup yields CDR1 MNHNS and CDR2 SASEGT. The CDR3 is made up of 14 amino acids. The CDR3 DNA reads as TGTGCCAGCACCCCCACCGGGCCCGTGGCCGGCTACACCTTC. Its protein is CASTPTGPVAGYTF.

The chain joins TRBV5-1 to TRBJ2-3; no clear D. Germline CDR1 is SGHRS and CDR2 is YFSETQ. Trimming cost V 5 bases and J 3 bases, with 13 bases left between them. CDR3 length: 14 amino acids. CDR3 sequence reads: CASSSGRRTDTQYF. Here the CDR3 DNA reads TGCGCCAGCAGTTCCGGTAGACGTACAGATACGCAGTATTTT.

In this sample, this clone turned up once. This chain links TRBV28 with TRBJ2-1; 14 bases map to TRBD2. The CDR3 contains 16 residues. Germline CDR1 is MDHEN and CDR2 is SYDVKM. The V segment lost 7 bases and the J segment 8 bases; nucleotides outside the gene matches: 10. The CDR3 sequence: CASTFPGLAGVYEQFF. In DNA form, the CDR3 reads TGTGCCAGCACCTTCCCGGGACTAGCGGGAGTGTATGAGCAGTTCTTC.

The chain employs TRBV11-2 and TRBJ2-5; maybe TRBD1 (6 bases). The germline V gene has CDR1 SGHAT and CDR2 FQNNGV. The ends were cut back, 4 bases at V and 9 bases at J, with 15 bases in the middle. There are 13 residues in the CDR3. The CDR3 DNA sequence: TGTGCCAGCAGCTACGCGGACAGTCAAGCCCAGTACTTC. It is translated as CASSYADSQAQYF.

This clone was counted a single time. J is TRBJ2-1 and V is TRBV29-1; either TRBD1 or TRBD2 may fit D (5 bases each). Trimming cost V 0 bases and J 7 bases, with 7 bases left between them. The CDR3 runs to 12 residues. CDR1 SQVTM and CDR2 ANQGSEA come from the germline V gene. Here the CDR3 reads CSVEDEGNEQFF. DNA for the CDR3: TGCAGCGTTGAAGACGAGGGGAATGAGCAGTTCTTC.

The chain carries TRBV4-2 and TRBJ2-6; D might be TRBD1 or TRBD2, each matching 5 bases. The CDR3 contains 16 residues. Germline V CDR1 and CDR2: LGHNA, YNFKEQ. Trimming removed 3 bases at V and 0 bases at J, with 9 bases between. CDR3 DNA: TGTGCCAGCAGCCACGGGGCGCGCTCTGGGGCCAACGTCCTGACTTTC. Translation gives CASSHGARSGANVLTF.

This sequence joins TRBV11-2 and TRBJ1-6, with D hard to call. The germline V gene encodes CDR1 SGHAT and CDR2 FQNNGV. The V gene lost 6 bases and the J gene lost 7 bases, with 7 bases spanning the gap. The CDR3 extends over 12 amino acids. CDR3 in DNA: TGTGCCAGCAGTCGGGTGAATTCACCCCTCCACTTT. Translation gives CASSRVNSPLHF. Filled out from reference TRBV11-2 and TRBJ1-6, the complete variable domain reads EAGVAQSPRYKIIEKRQSVAFWCNPISGHATLYWYQQILGQGPKLLIQFQNNGVVDDSQLPKDRFSAERLKGVDSTLKIQPAKLEDSAVYLCASSRVNSPLHFGNGTRLTVT.

CDR3: CASSSRGQGAGQPQHF. CDR3 DNA sequence: TGTGCCAGCAGTTCCCGAGGACAGGGGGCAGGACAGCCCCAGCATTTT. The chain joins TRBV28 to TRBJ1-5, with 11 bases lining up with TRBD1. Germline CDR1 and CDR2: MDHEN and SYDVKM. V lost 4 bases to trimming and J lost 7 bases; unmatched junction nucleotides: 9. This CDR3 comprises 16 residues.

This chain uses TRBV6-4 with TRBJ2-7; no firm D call. With 5 bases removed from V and 9 bases from J, the gap between germline ends came to 8 bases. This CDR3 is built from 10 residues. Germline values: CDR1 MRHNA, CDR2 SNTAGT. CDR3 protein: CASSSPGQYF. In DNA, the CDR3 is TGTGCCAGCAGTTCCCCTGGGCAGTACTTC.

For the CDR3, the DNA is TGTGCCAGCAACTCTCTAGCGGGAGGTGCCGGGGAGCTGTTTTTT. It codes for CASNSLAGGAGELFF. The chain combines TRBV27 with TRBJ2-2; 11 bases agree with TRBD2. CDR1 is MNHEY and CDR2 is SMNVEV in the germline V gene (reference sequence). The length of the CDR3 is 15 residues. V shed 7 bases, J shed 6 bases, and the junction held 7 bases outside the gene matches.

The chain recombines TRBV7-6 with TRBJ2-1; 11 nucleotides agree with TRBD2. Trimming at V came to 1 base and at J to 7 bases, leaving 6 bases not matched to a gene. The germline V gene encodes CDR1 SGHVS and CDR2 FNYEAQ. The CDR3 covers 16 residues. The CDR3 sequence: CASSLEASGRSNEQFF. DNA for the CDR3: TGTGCCAGCAGCTTAGAGGCTAGCGGGAGGAGTAATGAGCAGTTCTTC.